This T cell receptor beta chain originates from a study of blood T cells in healthy people across ages. Across the study: Through template switching, about one barcoded beta molecule was captured per two T cells, as measured in model experiments. Whole-study results and caveats: TCR beta diversity, measured per million T cells, fell in a roughly linear way with age.

Total RNA was isolated from each sample in quantities of at least 6 micrograms. This clonotype has a count of ten or more. The antigen remains unidentified. The CDR3 consists of 13 residues. J lost 5 bases, V lost 3 bases, and 2 bases had no gene match. Germline V CDR1 and CDR2: SGHRS, YFSETQ. Sample-barcoded 5' priming and a J-beta primer mix drove a second PCR of 7 to 11 cycles. No fewer than 3 million CDR3-containing paired-end reads came from each sample. Via MiXCR, TCRdb re-called the 5' RACE reads, giving one row per CDR3 protein. The repertoire holds about 1.5 million distinct CDR3 sequences, with approximately 42% as singletons.

The J gene is TRBJ2-1, the V gene TRBV5-1; 7 nucleotides match TRBD1. Specimen: blood. This TCR was sampled from a woman between 18 and 30 years old in good health. In DNA form, the CDR3 reads TGCGCCAGCAGCTCGACAGGGAACAATGAGCAGTTCTTC. Protein product: CASSSTGNNEQFF.